Presented here are 24 T cell receptor beta chains from one specimen sequenced in a study of early T cells in non-severe SARS-CoV-2 infection. One entry per CDR3 protein results from TCRdb running MiXCR on the 5' RACE reads. The sample lists 100,000 to 150,000 distinct CDR3 sequences, under 15% occurring once. The sequenced material came from whole blood. Receptors were obtained from an adult who was a healthcare worker with PCR-confirmed SARS-CoV-2 infection or an uninfected control (not recorded which).

The CDR3 DNA follows: TGTGCCAGCAGCGGAGGGACAGGCGGGAATTCACCCCTCCACTTT. Protein product: CASSGGTGGNSPLHF. This chain joins TRBV9 and TRBJ1-6; TRBD1 matches at 8 bases. Losses at the gene ends were 3 bases for V and 7 bases for J; bases not matched to a gene: 6. CDR1 and CDR2 (germline): SGDLS, YYNGEE. The CDR3 is 15 residues long.

This clonotype has just a few counts. This chain joins TRBV9 and TRBJ2-7; TRBD1 agrees at 8 bases. The germline V gene encodes CDR1 SGDLS and CDR2 YYNGEE. The CDR3 is 13 residues long. V lost 3 bases to trimming and J lost 5 bases; unmatched junction nucleotides: 4. Here the CDR3 DNA reads TGTGCCAGCAGCGAGGGACAGGAAGACGAGCAGTACTTC. Its protein is CASSEGQEDEQYF.

The gene calls are TRBV5-4 and TRBJ2-2; D assignment may be TRBD1 or TRBD2 (6 bases each). The CDR3 has 15 residues. Germline CDR1 SGHNT, CDR2 YYREEE (reference sequence). The V end was cut by 2 bases, the J end by 5 bases, with 13 bases between. CDR3 in DNA: TGTGCCAGCAGCTTTGGAGGGGGACGGACCGGGGAGCTGTTTTTT. It codes for CASSFGGGRTGELFF. The full variable domain, completed using reference TRBV5-4 and TRBJ2-2, is ETGVTQSPTHLIKTRGQQVTLRCSSQSGHNTVSWYQQALGQGPQFIFQYYREEENGRGNFPPRFSGLQFPNYSSELNVNALELDDSALYLCASSFGGGRTGELFFGEGSRLTVL.

This clonotype was seen a handful of times. The rearrangement links TRBV11-2 to TRBJ1-3, with D unclear. Germline loops: CDR1 SGHAT, CDR2 FQNNGV. Trimming removed 1 base from V and 0 bases from J, with 10 bases in between. The CDR3 runs to 16 residues. The CDR3, as DNA: TGTGCCAGCAGCTTAGTTCACGGAATCTCTGGAAACACCATATATTTT. Translated: CASSLVHGISGNTIYF.

The table lists this clonotype with a few counts. The chain carries TRBV7-6 and TRBJ1-6, with 8 positions matching TRBD1. The V gene end was trimmed by 5 bases and the J gene end by 9 bases; junction bases not matched to a gene: 9. The CDR3 is 15 residues long. Germline values: CDR1 SGHVS, CDR2 FNYEAQ. For the CDR3, the DNA is TGTGCCAGCAGCCTCCAGACAGGGGAAGTTTCACCCCTCCACTTT. Encoded protein: CASSLQTGEVSPLHF.

V usage is TRBV5-1 and J usage is TRBJ2-6, with unresolved D. Germline V CDR1 and CDR2: SGHRS, YFSETQ. Trimming removed 0 bases at V and 2 bases at J, with 9 bases between. This CDR3 comprises 16 residues. CDR3 nucleotide sequence: TGCGCCAGCAGCTTGGGGATTGTAACTGGGGCCAACGTCCTGACTTTC. Protein: CASSLGIVTGANVLTF.

The sample holds many counts of this clonotype. The chain carries TRBV12-3 or TRBV12-4 and TRBJ2-7; the D is unclear. V was shortened by 2 bases and J by 5 bases, with 7 bases between the two germline ends. The CDR3 is 12 amino acids. The chain's CDR3 is CASSLSPDEQYF. CDR3 nucleotide sequence: TGTGCCAGCAGTTTATCCCCTGACGAGCAGTACTTC.

The chain recombines TRBV27 with TRBJ1-5, with D possibly matching TRBD1 (6 bases). This CDR3 is 14 amino acids long. V lost 6 bases and J lost 5, with 14 bases in between. Looked up from germline, CDR1 is MNHEY and CDR2 is SMNVEV (reference sequence). The CDR3 DNA follows: TGTGCCAGCAGCCTGGACAGCTTTTATCAGCCCCAGCATTTT. This gives the protein CASSLDSFYQPQHF.

This clonotype was counted ten times or more. The chain carries TRBV18 and TRBJ2-7; unclear D gene. The CDR3 has 15 residues. V lost 3 bases and J lost 0, with 12 bases in between. Germline V CDR1 and CDR2: KGHSH, LQKENI. The CDR3 DNA sequence: TGTGCCAGCTCACCGGAACTCGGCGGCTCCTACGAGCAGTACTTC. Protein sequence: CASSPELGGSYEQYF.

This clonotype was recorded a few times. The chain couples TRBV6-2 or TRBV6-3 to TRBJ2-3, with 11 bases matching TRBD2. The CDR3 length is 16 residues. V lost 6 bases, J lost 2 bases, and 7 bases stayed unmatched. CDR1 is MNHEY and CDR2 is SVGEGT in the germline V gene. The DNA of the CDR3 is TGTGCCAGCAGGGAAGGGACTAGCGGTCCCACAGATACGCAGTATTTT. Translated, it gives CASREGTSGPTDTQYF.

The V gene is TRBV14, the J gene TRBJ2-1; weak D call: TRBD2 (5 bases). The CDR3 is 17 residues long. The germline CDR1 and CDR2 sequences are SGHDN and FVKESK. Deletions cut 0 bases from V and 9 bases from J, with 21 bases between. The CDR3 region has the DNA TGTGCCAGCAGCCAAGATAATCGGGGATTTAATGGCGGTGAGCAGTTCTTC. This codes for CASSQDNRGFNGGEQFF.

The rearrangement joins TRBV10-3 to TRBJ2-7, with unresolved D. Germline V lookup: CDR1 ENHRY, CDR2 SYGVKD. V lost 1 base and J lost 7, with 14 bases in between. There are 14 residues in the CDR3. The CDR3 bases are TGTGCCATCAGTGAGTTGCAGGAGACCGGGGAGCAGTACTTC. It yields the protein CAISELQETGEQYF.

Comments on this clonotype: At one of its ends the junction is not consistent with the germline gene, which may arise from a read error. V and J are TRBV4-1 and TRBJ1-6; unclear D gene. The CDR3 contains 13 residues. CDR1 is MGHRA and CDR2 is YSYEKL in the germline V gene. The CDR3: CASSQDYTSPLHF. DNA of the CDR3: TGCGCCAGCAGCCAAGATTATACTTCACCCCTCCACTTT.

This clonotype has only a few counts. Here the CDR3 DNA reads TGTGCCAGCAGCTTCTCCAATGAGCAGTTCTTC. Encoded protein: CASSFSNEQFF. This rearrangement joins TRBV7-8 to TRBJ2-1; D is ambiguous. There are 11 residues in the CDR3. Germline V gene lookup returns CDR1 SGHVS and CDR2 FQNEAQ. Trimming cost V 3 bases and J 6 bases, with 3 bases left between them.

This clonotype was recorded a few times. The chain couples TRBV12-3 or TRBV12-4 to TRBJ1-6; 8 nucleotides align to TRBD1. V shed 7 bases and J 0 bases; nucleotides not matched to a gene: 11. This CDR3 has 18 amino acids. CDR3 coding DNA: TGTGCCAGCACTAAAGCCGGGACAGGCTTCTCCTATAATTCACCCCTCCACTTT. This gives the protein CASTKAGTGFSYNSPLHF.

V is TRBV2 and J is TRBJ1-1; D uncertain. The CDR3 totals 14 residues. V dropped 4 bases and J dropped 4 bases, with 13 bases sitting between them. Germline assignment: CDR1 SNHLY and CDR2 FYNNEI. The CDR3 DNA reads as TGTGCCAGCAGTGTAGCGGTGGATGGCACTGAAGCTTTCTTT. It is translated as CASSVAVDGTEAFF.

V gene TRBV18 combines with J gene TRBJ2-1; 7 bases agree with TRBD2. Germline values: CDR1 KGHSH, CDR2 LQKENI. The length of the CDR3 is 18 residues. J gave up 2 bases and V 1 base, and 11 bases lay outside the gene matches. CDR3 DNA: TGTGCCAGCTCACCACAGCCATCGGTCGGACTAGCCTACAATGAGCAGTTCTTC. Amino acid sequence: CASSPQPSVGLAYNEQFF.

The chain is built from TRBV20-1 and TRBJ1-1; tentative D call: TRBD1 (5 bases). V was shortened by 1 base and J by 4 bases, with 10 bases between the two germline ends. From germline, CDR1 is DFQATT and CDR2 SNEGSKA (reference sequence). CDR3 length: 13 residues. Written as DNA, the CDR3 is TGCAGTGCTAGAGCGGCCGGGGGCACTGAAGCTTTCTTT. Its protein is CSARAAGGTEAFF.

This clonotype showed up just once. The junction and the germline gene differ at one end; a read error may be behind it. The chain employs TRBV27 and TRBJ2-1; weak D call: TRBD2 (5 bases). Looked up from germline, CDR1 is MNHEY and CDR2 is SMNVEV (reference sequence). The CDR3 sequence is 13 residues long. This chain's CDR3 is CATSRTYSNEQFF. The CDR3 DNA sequence: TGTGCCACCAGTCGGACTTACTCGAATGAGCAGTTCTTC.

This clonotype turned up a few times. V usage is TRBV19 and J usage is TRBJ1-5, with D unclear. The CDR3 sequence is 14 residues long. Germline V gene sequence: CDR1 LNHDA, CDR2 SQIVND (reference sequence). Trimming pared 3 bases from V and 7 bases from J, leaving 13 bases between. The CDR3 loop is CASSMPQVRQPQHF. CDR3 in DNA: TGTGCCAGTAGTATGCCCCAGGTGAGACAGCCCCAGCATTTT.

Concerning this clonotype: A much bigger clone sits one base away, suggesting this may be a read error. This chain uses TRBV5-1 with TRBJ2-2, with a tentative D call TRBD2 (6 bases). The CDR3 is made up of 14 amino acids. CDR1 is SGHRS, CDR2 YFSETQ, per germline. The CDR3: CASSSQGGTGELLF. As DNA, the CDR3 is TGCGCCAGCAGCTCCCAAGGCGGGACCGGGGAGCTGCTTTTT.

DNA for the CDR3: TGTGCCAGCACCCCGAGGGGACTAGCGGGGGGACCCAAAGAGACCCAGTACTTC. This codes for CASTPRGLAGGPKETQYF. This rearrangement joins TRBV7-2 to TRBJ2-5, with 15 bases aligning to TRBD2. This CDR3 region has 18 residues. Germline loops: CDR1 SGHTA, CDR2 FQGNSA. After removal of 7 bases from V and 3 bases from J, the junction contained 12 bases not matched to a gene.

This clonotype was seen a handful of times. The rearrangement uses TRBV20-1 and TRBJ1-1; D is unclear. There are 16 residues in the CDR3. V lost 6 bases to trimming and J lost 0 bases, with 20 bases between them. Germline loops: CDR1 DFQATT, CDR2 SNEGSKA (reference sequence). The CDR3 spells CSAKKVTDLMNTEAFF. CDR3 in DNA: TGCAGTGCCAAGAAGGTCACAGACCTCATGAACACTGAAGCTTTCTTT.

This clonotype was detected a few times. The chain couples TRBV3-1 to TRBJ1-1; D gene unclear. Germline V gene sequence: CDR1 LGHDT, CDR2 YNNKEL (reference sequence). The CDR3 is made up of 12 amino acids. Trimming removed 4 bases from V and 5 bases from J, with 8 bases in between. This chain's CDR3 is CASSRPGTEAFF. For the CDR3, the DNA is TGTGCCAGCAGCCGACCGGGGACTGAAGCTTTCTTT.